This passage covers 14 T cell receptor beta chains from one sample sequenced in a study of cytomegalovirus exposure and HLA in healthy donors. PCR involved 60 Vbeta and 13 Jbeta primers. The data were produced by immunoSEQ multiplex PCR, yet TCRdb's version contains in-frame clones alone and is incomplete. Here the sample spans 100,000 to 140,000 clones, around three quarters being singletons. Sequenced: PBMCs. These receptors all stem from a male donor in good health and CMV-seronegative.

CDR3 bases: TGTGCCAGTAGTACGAGGACACCTATGTCCTACGAGCAGTACTTC. As protein: CASSTRTPMSYEQYF. The chain has TRBV19 and TRBJ2-7; possibly TRBD1 for D (5 bases). Germline CDR1 LNHDA, CDR2 SQIVND (reference sequence). The ends were cut back, 4 bases at V and 1 base at J, with 14 bases in the middle. This CDR3 contains 15 residues.

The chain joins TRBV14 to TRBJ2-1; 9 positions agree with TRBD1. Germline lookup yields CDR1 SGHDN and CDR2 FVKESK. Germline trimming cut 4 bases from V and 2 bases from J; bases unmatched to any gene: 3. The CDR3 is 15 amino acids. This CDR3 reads CASSPGQGPYNEQFF. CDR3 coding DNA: TGTGCCAGCAGCCCGGGACAGGGTCCCTACAATGAGCAGTTCTTC.

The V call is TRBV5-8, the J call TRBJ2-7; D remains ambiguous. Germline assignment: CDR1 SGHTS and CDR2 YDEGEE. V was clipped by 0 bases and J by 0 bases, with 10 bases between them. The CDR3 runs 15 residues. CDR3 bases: TGTGCCAGCAGCTTGGGCCCACACAGCTCCTACGAGCAGTACTTC. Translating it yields CASSLGPHSSYEQYF.

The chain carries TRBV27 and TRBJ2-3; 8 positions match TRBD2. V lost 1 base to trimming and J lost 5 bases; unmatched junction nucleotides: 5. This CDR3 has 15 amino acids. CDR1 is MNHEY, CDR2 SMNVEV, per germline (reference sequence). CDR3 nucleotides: TGTGCCAGCAGTTTATTTAGCGGGGCGAAAGATACGCAGTATTTT. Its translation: CASSLFSGAKDTQYF.

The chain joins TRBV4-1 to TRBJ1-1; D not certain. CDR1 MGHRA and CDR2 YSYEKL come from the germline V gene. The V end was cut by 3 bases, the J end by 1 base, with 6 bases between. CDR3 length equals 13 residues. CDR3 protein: CASSQARNTEAFF. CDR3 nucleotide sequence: TGCGCCAGCAGCCAGGCACGGAACACTGAAGCTTTCTTT.

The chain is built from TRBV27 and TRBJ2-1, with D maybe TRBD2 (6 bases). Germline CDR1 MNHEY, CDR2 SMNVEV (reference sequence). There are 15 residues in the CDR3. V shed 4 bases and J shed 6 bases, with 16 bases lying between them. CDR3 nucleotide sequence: TGTGCCAGCAGTTCACGGGACTCTCGGGGCAATGAGCAGTTCTTC. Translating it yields CASSSRDSRGNEQFF.

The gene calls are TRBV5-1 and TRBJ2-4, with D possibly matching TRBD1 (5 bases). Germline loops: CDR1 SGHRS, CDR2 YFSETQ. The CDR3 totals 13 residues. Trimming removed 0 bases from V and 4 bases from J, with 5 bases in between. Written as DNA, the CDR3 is TGCGCCAGCAGCTTGGGACAGAAAAACATTCAGTACTTC. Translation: CASSLGQKNIQYF.

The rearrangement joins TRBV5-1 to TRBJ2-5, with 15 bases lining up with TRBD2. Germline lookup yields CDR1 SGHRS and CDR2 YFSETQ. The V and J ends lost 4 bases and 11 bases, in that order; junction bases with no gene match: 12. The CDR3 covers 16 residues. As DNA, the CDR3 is TGCGCCAGCAGCAAGGGACTAGCGGGAGGCTTGGGGGAGCAGTACTTC. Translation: CASSKGLAGGLGEQYF.

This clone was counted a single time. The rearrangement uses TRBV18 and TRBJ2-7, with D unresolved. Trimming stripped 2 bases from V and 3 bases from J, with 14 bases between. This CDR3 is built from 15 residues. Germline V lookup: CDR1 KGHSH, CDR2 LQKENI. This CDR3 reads CASSPEVTPFYEQYF. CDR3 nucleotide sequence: TGTGCCAGCTCACCAGAGGTAACACCTTTCTACGAGCAGTACTTC. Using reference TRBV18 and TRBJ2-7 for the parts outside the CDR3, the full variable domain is NAGVMQNPRHLVRRRGQEARLRCSPMKGHSHVYWYRQLPEEGLKFMVYLQKENIIDESGMPKERFSAEFPKEGPSILRIQQVVRGDSAAYFCASSPEVTPFYEQYFGPGTRLTVT.

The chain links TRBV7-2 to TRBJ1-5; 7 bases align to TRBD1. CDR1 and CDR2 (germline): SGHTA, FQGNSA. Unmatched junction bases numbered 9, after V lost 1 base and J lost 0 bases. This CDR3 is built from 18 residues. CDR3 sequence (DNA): TGTGCCAGCAGCTTAGAACGGACAGGAAAATATAGCAATCAGCCCCAGCATTTT. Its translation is CASSLERTGKYSNQPQHF.

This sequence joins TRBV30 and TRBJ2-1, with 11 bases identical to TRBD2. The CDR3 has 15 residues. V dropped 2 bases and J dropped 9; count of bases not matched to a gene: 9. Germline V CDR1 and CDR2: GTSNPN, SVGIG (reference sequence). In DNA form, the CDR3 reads TGTGCCTGGAGTCCAGGACTAGCGGGTGTCGGTGAGCAGTTCTTC. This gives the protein CAWSPGLAGVGEQFF.

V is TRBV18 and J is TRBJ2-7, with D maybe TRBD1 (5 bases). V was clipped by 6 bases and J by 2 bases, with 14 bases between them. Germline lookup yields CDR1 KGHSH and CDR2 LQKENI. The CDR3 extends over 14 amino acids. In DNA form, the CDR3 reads TGTGCCAGCTCTCCTTGGACAACAACCTACGAGCAGTACTTC. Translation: CASSPWTTTYEQYF. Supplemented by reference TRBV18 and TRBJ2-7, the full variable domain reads NAGVMQNPRHLVRRRGQEARLRCSPMKGHSHVYWYRQLPEEGLKFMVYLQKENIIDESGMPKERFSAEFPKEGPSILRIQQVVRGDSAAYFCASSPWTTTYEQYFGPGTRLTVT.

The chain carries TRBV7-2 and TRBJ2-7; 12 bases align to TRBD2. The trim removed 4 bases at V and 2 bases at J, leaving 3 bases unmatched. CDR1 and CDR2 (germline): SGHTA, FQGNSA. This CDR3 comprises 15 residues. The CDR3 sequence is CASSSSGRDPYEQYF. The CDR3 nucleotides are TGTGCCAGCAGCTCTAGCGGGAGGGACCCCTACGAGCAGTACTTC.

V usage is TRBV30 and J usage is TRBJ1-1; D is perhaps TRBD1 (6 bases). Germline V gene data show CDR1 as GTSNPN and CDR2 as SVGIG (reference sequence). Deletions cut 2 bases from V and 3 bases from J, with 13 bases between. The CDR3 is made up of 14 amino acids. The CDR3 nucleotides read TGTGCCTGGAGTCCCTGGGGGCGGGACACTGAAGCTTTCTTT. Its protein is CAWSPWGRDTEAFF.